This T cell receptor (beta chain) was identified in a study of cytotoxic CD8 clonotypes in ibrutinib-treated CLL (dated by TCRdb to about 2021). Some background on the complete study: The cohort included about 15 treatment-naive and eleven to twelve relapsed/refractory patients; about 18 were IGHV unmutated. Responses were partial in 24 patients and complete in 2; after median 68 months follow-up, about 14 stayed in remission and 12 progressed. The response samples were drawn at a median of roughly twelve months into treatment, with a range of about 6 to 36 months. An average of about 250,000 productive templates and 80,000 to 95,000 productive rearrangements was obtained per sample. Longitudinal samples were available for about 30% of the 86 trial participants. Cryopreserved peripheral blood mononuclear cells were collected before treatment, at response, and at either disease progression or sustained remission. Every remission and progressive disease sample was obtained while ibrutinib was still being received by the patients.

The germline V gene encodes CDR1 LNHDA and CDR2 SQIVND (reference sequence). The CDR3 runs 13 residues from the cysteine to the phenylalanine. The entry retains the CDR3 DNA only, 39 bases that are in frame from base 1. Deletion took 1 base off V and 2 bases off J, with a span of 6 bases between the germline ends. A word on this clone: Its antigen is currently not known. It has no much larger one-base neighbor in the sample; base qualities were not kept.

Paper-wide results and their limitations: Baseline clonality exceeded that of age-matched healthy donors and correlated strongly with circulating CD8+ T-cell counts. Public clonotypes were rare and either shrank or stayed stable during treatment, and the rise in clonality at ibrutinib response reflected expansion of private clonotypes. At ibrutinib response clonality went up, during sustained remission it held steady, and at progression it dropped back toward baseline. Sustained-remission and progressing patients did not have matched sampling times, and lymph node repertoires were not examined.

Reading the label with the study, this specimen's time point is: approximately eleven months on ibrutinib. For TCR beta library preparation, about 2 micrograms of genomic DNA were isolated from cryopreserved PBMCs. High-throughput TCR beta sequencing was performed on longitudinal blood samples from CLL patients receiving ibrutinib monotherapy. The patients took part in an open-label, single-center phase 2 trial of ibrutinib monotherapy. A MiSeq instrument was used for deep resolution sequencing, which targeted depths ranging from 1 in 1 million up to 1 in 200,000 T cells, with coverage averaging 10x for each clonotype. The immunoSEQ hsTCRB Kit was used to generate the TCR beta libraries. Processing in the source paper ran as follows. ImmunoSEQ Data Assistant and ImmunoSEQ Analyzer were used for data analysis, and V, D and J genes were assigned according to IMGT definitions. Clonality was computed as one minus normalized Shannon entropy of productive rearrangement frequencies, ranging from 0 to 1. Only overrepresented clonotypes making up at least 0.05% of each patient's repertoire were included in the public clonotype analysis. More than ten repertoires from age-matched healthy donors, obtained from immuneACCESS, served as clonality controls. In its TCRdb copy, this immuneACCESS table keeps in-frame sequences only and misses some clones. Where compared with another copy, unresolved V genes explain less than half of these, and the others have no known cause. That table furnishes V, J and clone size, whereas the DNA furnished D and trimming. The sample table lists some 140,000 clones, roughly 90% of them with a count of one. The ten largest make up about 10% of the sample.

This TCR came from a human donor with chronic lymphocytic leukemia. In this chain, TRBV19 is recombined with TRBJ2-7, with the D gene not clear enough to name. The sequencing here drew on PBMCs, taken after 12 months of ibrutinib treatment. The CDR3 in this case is CASSIGPAYEQYF. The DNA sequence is TGTGCCAGTAGTATAGGACCAGCCTACGAGCAGTACTTC.